This T cell receptor beta chain was identified during a study of vaccination and CD4 T cells after COVID-19. In the study overall: A vaccine, either BNT162b2 or mRNA-1273, was given to participants in two doses.

Whole-study results and caveats: The authors identified 304 of 307 vaccine-specific clones in convalescent patients as spike mono-reactive. Convalescent patients' median share of reactive clones seen only post-vaccination was about 88%.

This CDR3 region has 17 residues. The germline CDR1 and CDR2 sequences are SGHTA and FQGNSA. After removal of 5 bases from V and 7 bases from J, the junction contained 18 bases not matched to a gene. Researchers used the Oncomine TCR Beta short-read assay to sequence DNA from cultured CD4+ T cells. TCRdb itself ran the PCR reads through MiXCR, one entry per CDR3 protein. Among about 16,000 distinct CDR3 sequences listed, about 50% were seen once. Details on this clonotype: Its antigen remains unknown.

The treatment was: roughly ten-day PBMC culture with coronavirus spike peptide pools or control peptides (ViraFEST assay). ViraFEST used peptide pools to expand antigen-specific T cells before TCR sequencing. Sample: CD4+ T cells from blood, cultured in vitro. This rearrangement joins TRBV7-2 to TRBJ2-5, with 8 nucleotides matching TRBD2. The TCR was taken from a human donor who had recovered from COVID-19. The DNA for the CDR3 is TGTGCCAGCAGCGCCAAAATCGCGGGGGGAGAGGGGGGGACCCAGTACTTC. This codes for CASSAKIAGGEGGTQYF. Full variable domain (rest looked up from reference TRBV7-2 and TRBJ2-5): GAGVSQSPSNKVTEKGKDVELRCDPISGHTALYWYRQSLGQGLEFLIYFQGNSAPDKSGLPSDRFSAERTGGSVSTLTIQRTQQEDSAVYLCASSAKIAGGEGGTQYFGPGTRLLVL.